Sequencing of this T cell receptor beta chain was carried out in a study of OX40 agonist ivuxolimab in advanced cancers. Study in general: Patients were dosed intravenously with ivuxolimab at 0.01 to 10 mg/kg every 2 weeks. Hepatocellular carcinoma, melanoma, renal cell or head and neck cancer occurred in dose-escalation patients.

TCRdb's table, derived via immunoSEQ multiplex PCR, lists solely in-frame clones and lacks some. The data hold about 35,000 clones, with approximately 80% observed a single time. V gave up 7 bases and J gave up 3 bases, with 15 bases separating them. Germline V gives CDR1 MNHEY, CDR2 SVGAGI. The CDR3 has 14 residues. A word on this clone: Antigen specificity is unknown.

Drawing of blood for sampling happened at baseline, at cycle 4 day 1, and at cycle 7 day 1. Study outcomes and limitations: Doses of 0.1 to 3.0 mg/kg were accompanied by clonal expansion of CD4+ and CD8+ blood T cells by week 6.

This receptor was identified in an adult with an advanced solid tumor such as melanoma, head and neck, liver or kidney cancer. Specimen: CD4+ or CD8+ T cells sorted from blood, collected in a trial of the OX40 agonist ivuxolimab. The rearrangement links TRBV6-5 to TRBJ1-1; D ambiguous. CDR3 nucleotides: TGTGCCAGCAACTTCTTACTCAGTGACACTGAAGCTTTCTTT. Its protein is CASNFLLSDTEAFF.